The 26 T cell receptor beta chains in this list originate from one sample, sequenced in a study of blood T cells in healthy people across ages. With a J-beta primer mix and a sample-barcoded 5' primer, a second PCR ran 7 to 11 cycles. TCRdb ran MiXCR on the 5' RACE reads and lists one entry per CDR3 protein. This sample has hundreds of thousands of distinct CDR3 sequences; about 30% occur once, and the top ten carry less than 20%. Material: blood. The receptors originated from a woman over 75 in good health.

This clonotype was detected only a few times. A much larger clone differs from this one at a single base, so this may be a read error. This chain joins TRBV11-2 and TRBJ2-5, with TRBD1 identical over 9 bases. The J call may not be correct, given that the DNA end is closer to TRBJ2-1. CDR1 is SGHAT, CDR2 FQNNGV, per germline. CDR3 length equals 14 residues. CDR3 sequence: CASSWGQGQETQFF. CDR3 bases: TGTGCCAGCAGTTGGGGACAGGGTCAAGAGACCCAGTTCTTC.

This clonotype was seen repeatedly, ten times or more. This chain uses TRBV7-3 with TRBJ1-1; a weak D match, TRBD1 (5 bases). Trimming shortened V by 4 bases and J by 8 bases, and 17 bases separated the two germline ends. Germline CDR1 and CDR2: SGHTA and FQGTGA. CDR3 length equals 14 residues. This CDR3 reads CASSSTVGGGEAFF. CDR3 coding DNA: TGTGCCAGCAGCTCGACCGTAGGCGGGGGGGAAGCTTTCTTT.

The chain combines TRBV27 with TRBJ2-3; TRBD2 agrees at 8 bases. This CDR3 has 16 residues. V lost 3 bases, J lost 0 bases, and 5 bases stayed unmatched. Per germline, CDR1 MNHEY and CDR2 SMNVEV (reference sequence). CDR3 loop: CASSLYPSGSTDTQYF. For the CDR3, the DNA is TGTGCCAGCAGTTTGTACCCTAGCGGGAGCACAGATACGCAGTATTTT.

This clonotype was seen ten or more times. This rearrangement joins TRBV7-9 to TRBJ1-2; 11 bases line up with TRBD1. V dropped 5 bases and J dropped 8; count of bases not matched to a gene: 7. The length of the CDR3 is 14 residues. CDR1 and CDR2 from the germline V gene are SEHNR and FQNEAQ (reference sequence). In DNA, the CDR3 is TGTGCCAGCAGCCCCCCGGACAGGGGGCTCGGCTACACCTTC. This encodes CASSPPDRGLGYTF.

This clonotype showed up just a few times. The chain links TRBV21-1 to TRBJ2-5. TRBV21-1 is labeled a pseudogene. CDR3 size: 11 residues. The CDR3 loop reads CASSKAGTQYF. CDR3 in DNA: TGTGCCAGCAGCAAAGCCGGGACCCAGTACTTC.

The V call is TRBV3-1, the J call TRBJ1-2; 7 nucleotides match TRBD1. Trimming removed 3 bases from V and 4 bases from J; junction bases left unmatched: 8. There are 15 residues in the CDR3. The V gene's germline CDR1 is LGHDT and CDR2 YNNKEL (reference sequence). This CDR3 reads CASSHAGGTFYGYTF. DNA of the CDR3: TGTGCCAGCAGCCACGCAGGGGGTACCTTCTATGGCTACACCTTC.

This clonotype was picked up many times. This chain uses TRBV10-3 with TRBJ1-1, with D maybe TRBD1 (5 bases). Germline CDR1 is ENHRY and CDR2 is SYGVKD. Trimming shortened V by 2 bases and J by 0 bases, and 13 bases separated the two germline ends. CDR3 length: 16 residues. The CDR3 region has the DNA TGTGCCATCAGTGAGCCGGTAAGGGGATTGAACACTGAAGCTTTCTTT. Its protein product is CAISEPVRGLNTEAFF.

J is TRBJ2-7 and V is TRBV24-1, with D perhaps matching TRBD1 (5 bases). Germline V gives CDR1 KGHDR, CDR2 SFDVKD. Trimming stripped 4 bases from V and 3 bases from J, with 9 bases between. The CDR3 length is 13 residues. The CDR3 region is CATSEGVSYEQYF. The CDR3 nucleotides are TGTGCCACCAGTGAAGGGGTTAGCTACGAGCAGTACTTC.

In regard to this clonotype: Just one base apart from a much larger clone, this may be a read error. The chain couples TRBV7-2 to TRBJ1-4, with 7 bases fitting TRBD1. CDR1 SGHTA and CDR2 FQGNSA come from the germline V gene. The CDR3 has 15 residues. CDR3 in DNA: TGTGCCAGCAGCTTAACAGGGGACGGGAATGAAAAACGGTTTTTT. Its protein is CASSLTGDGNEKRFF.

Worth noting for this clonotype: This CDR3 fails to terminate in the conserved phenylalanine or tryptophan, so it likely reflects a read error. The V and J genes are TRBV12-3 or TRBV12-4 and TRBJ1-2; 10 bases fit TRBD1. V lost 0 bases to trimming and J lost 6 bases; unmatched junction nucleotides: 1. CDR3 size: 14 residues. The CDR3 reads CASSLAGTGDGYTC. The CDR3 DNA follows: TGTGCCAGCAGTTTAGCCGGGACAGGGGATGGCTACACCTGC.

This clonotype was counted at least ten times. This chain joins TRBV5-1 and TRBJ1-1; possibly TRBD1 for D (5 bases). The CDR3 has 14 residues. Germline V gene sequence: CDR1 SGHRS, CDR2 YFSETQ. V was trimmed by 5 bases and J by 7 bases, leaving 18 bases between them. CDR3 nucleotide sequence: TGCGCCAGCAGACGGGACCTGGGAACGGATGAAGCTTTCTTT. Its translation is CASRRDLGTDEAFF.

This clonotype was seen ten or more times. The chain is built from TRBV6-2 or TRBV6-3 and TRBJ2-1, with D possibly matching TRBD2 (6 bases). With 6 bases removed from V and 12 bases from J, the gap between germline ends came to 18 bases. Germline V gives CDR1 MNHEY, CDR2 SVGEGT. The CDR3 runs 13 residues. CDR3 in amino acids: CASSLRPEGGQFF. The DNA for the CDR3 is TGTGCCAGCAGCCTCCGTCCGGAGGGAGGGCAGTTCTTC.

The chain joins TRBV5-1 to TRBJ2-1, with TRBD1 identical over 10 bases. Germline CDR1 is SGHRS and CDR2 is YFSETQ. The CDR3 consists of 17 residues. The V gene end was trimmed by 9 bases and the J gene end by 0 bases; junction bases not matched to a gene: 12. The CDR3 reads CATRTGGGDSSYNEQFF. The CDR3 DNA reads TGCGCCACCCGGACAGGGGGTGGGGATAGCTCCTACAATGAGCAGTTCTTC.

This clonotype showed up many times. The chain links TRBV12-3 or TRBV12-4 to TRBJ2-7; 9 nucleotides match TRBD1. CDR3 size: 12 residues. V shed 7 bases and J 6 bases; nucleotides not matched to a gene: 4. The CDR3: CASTRTGAEQYF. CDR3 in DNA: TGTGCCAGCACCAGGACAGGGGCCGAGCAGTACTTC.

The chain couples TRBV20-1 to TRBJ2-7; no firm D call. The CDR3 covers 13 residues. Trimming removed 3 bases from V and 3 bases from J, with 12 bases in between. Per germline, CDR1 DFQATT and CDR2 SNEGSKA (reference sequence). CDR3 nucleotide sequence: TGCAGTGCTAGGCTGCTAGGTGACTACGAGCAGTACTTC. Its translation is CSARLLGDYEQYF.

In this sample, this clonotype turned up many times. The chain has TRBV7-3 and TRBJ2-5; the match to TRBD2 covers 13 bases. The J segment lost 5 bases and the V segment lost 4 bases, leaving 7 bases of the junction unmatched. The germline gives CDR1 SGHTA, CDR2 FQGTGA. There are 16 residues in the CDR3. The CDR3 is CASSSNPGLAGETQYF. Here the CDR3 DNA reads TGTGCCAGCAGCTCCAACCCGGGACTAGCGGGGGAGACCCAGTACTTC.

This clonotype showed up many times. The J gene is TRBJ2-7, the V gene TRBV10-3; D not certain. Trimming removed 10 bases at V and 4 bases at J, with 11 bases between. CDR1 is ENHRY and CDR2 is SYGVKD in the germline V gene. The CDR3 loop spans 11 amino acids. CDR3: CATLLGYEQYF. The CDR3 bases are TGTGCCACCCTCCTGGGGTACGAGCAGTACTTC.

This clonotype has ten or more counts. This rearrangement joins TRBV11-2 to TRBJ2-7; 11 positions match TRBD2. The CDR3 has 17 amino acids. CDR1 and CDR2 from the germline V gene are SGHAT and FQNNGV. Losses at the gene ends were 1 base for V and 0 bases for J; bases not matched to a gene: 5. CDR3 nucleotides: TGTGCCAGCAGCTTAGGGGGGACTAGCGGAAGCTCCTACGAGCAGTACTTC. As protein: CASSLGGTSGSSYEQYF.

This clonotype was seen at least ten times. The chain combines TRBV4-3 with TRBJ2-7; TRBD2 aligns across 8 bases. The ends lost 1 base at V and 6 bases at J; junction bases unmatched: 11. This CDR3 spans 16 amino acids. Germline V CDR1 and CDR2: LGHNA, YSLEER. This CDR3 reads CASSQGGTSPFREQYF. CDR3 coding DNA: TGCGCCAGCAGCCAAGGCGGGACTAGTCCGTTCCGCGAGCAGTACTTC.

The chain is built from TRBV9 and TRBJ1-1, with D uncertain. The CDR3 runs 16 residues. V dropped 0 bases and J dropped 3 bases, with 15 bases sitting between them. Germline values: CDR1 SGDLS, CDR2 YYNGEE. The chain's CDR3 is CASSVGVTLGDTEAFF. The CDR3 DNA follows: TGTGCCAGCAGCGTAGGAGTAACGTTGGGTGACACTGAAGCTTTCTTT.

The chain carries TRBV6-1 and TRBJ2-6; 7 bases match TRBD2. The CDR3 is made up of 20 amino acids. With 6 bases clipped from V and 0 bases from J, the junction kept 17 bases outside the gene matches. CDR1 MNHNS and CDR2 SASEGT come from the germline V gene. The CDR3 region is CASRGERGVGRSSGANVLTF. In nucleotides, the CDR3 is TGTGCCAGCAGGGGGGAGAGGGGTGTCGGGAGGAGCTCTGGGGCCAACGTCCTGACTTTC.

As concerns this clonotype: Possible read error: a much larger clone is one base away. This chain uses TRBV7-9 with TRBJ1-1, with unresolved D. Per the germline V gene, CDR1 is SEHNR and CDR2 is FQNEAQ (reference sequence). The CDR3 spans 13 residues. The DNA of the CDR3 is TGTGCCTGCAGCGTTAACACCAACACTGAAGCTTTCTTT. This sequence encodes CACSVNTNTEAFF.

This chain links TRBV11-3 with TRBJ2-4; possibly TRBD1 or TRBD2 for D (5 bases each). The CDR3 is made up of 20 amino acids. Germline CDR1 and CDR2: SGHNT and YENEEA. Trimming removed 1 base from V and 0 bases from J, with 22 bases in between. The CDR3 DNA is TGTGCCAGCAGCTTAGTGGGACGGAAGCATCCATTTTTAGCCAAAAACATTCAGTACTTC. Its translation is CASSLVGRKHPFLAKNIQYF.

In its sample, this clonotype was seen once. This may be a read error: a much more frequent sequence differs by one nucleotide. The chain couples TRBV6-2 or TRBV6-3 to TRBJ1-2; D is possibly TRBD1 (5 bases). Germline V CDR1 and CDR2: MNHEY, SVGEGT. The CDR3 consists of 14 residues. The CDR3 DNA is TGTGCCAGCAGTTACTCGAGGGACGACTATGGCTGCACCTTC. The encoded protein is CASSYSRDDYGCTF.

This clonotype was detected a few times. V usage is TRBV7-2 and J usage is TRBJ1-6; D perhaps matches TRBD1 (6 bases). Germline assignment: CDR1 SGHTA and CDR2 FQGNSA. The CDR3 loop spans 15 amino acids. Trimming took 9 bases from V and 4 from J, leaving 16 bases between them. The CDR3 region is CASRGGTPYNSPLHF. The CDR3 DNA reads as TGTGCCAGTCGGGGCGGGACACCTTATAATTCACCCCTCCACTTT.

This clonotype was found once. A clone one base away is much larger, so this may be a read error. The chain couples TRBV20-1 to TRBJ2-7, with D maybe TRBD2 (6 bases). Per germline, CDR1 DFQATT and CDR2 SNEGSKA (reference sequence). This CDR3 region has 14 residues. Trimming cost V 0 bases and J 6 bases, with 15 bases left between them. The CDR3 DNA is TGCAGTGCTAGAGACGGAAACGGGGGTCGCGAGCAGTACTTC. Protein sequence: CSARDGNGGREQYF.